Listed below are T cell receptor beta chains from one sample, sequenced in a study of blood T cell repertoires in COVID-19. Data came from immunoSEQ multiplex PCR; TCRdb stores just in-frame clones and leaves some out. The sample lists 150,000 or so clones, around nine tenths occurring once. Sequenced material: peripheral blood. All receptors come from a woman aged 70-85 years with COVID-19, enrolled during active disease. Both conserved end residues are part of each CDR3. The order of the fields is V gene, J gene, clone size, CDR3 length, D gene, CDR3 protein, CDR3 DNA. A D gene is named only where the DNA matches it firmly. Rows may omit the clone size; those that give it use once, few, many or a size class.

>TRBV6-5|TRBJ2-5|NA|14|TRBD1
CASGITGVGETQYF
TGTGCCAGCGGAATAACAGGGGTAGGGGAGACCCAGTACTTC
>TRBV5-6|TRBJ1-1|NA|17|NA
CASSFRRGGQLRTEAFF
TGTGCCAGCAGCTTCCGGCGTGGTGGACAGCTGCGCACTGAAGCTTTCTTT
>TRBV7-2|TRBJ1-1|NA|13|NA
CASSMSLSTEAFF
TGTGCCAGCAGCATGAGTCTGAGCACTGAAGCTTTCTTT
>TRBV5-1|TRBJ2-2|NA|16|TRBD1
CASSFTGQGYTGELFF
TGCGCCAGCAGCTTTACGGGACAGGGGTACACCGGGGAGCTGTTTTTT
>TRBV2|TRBJ2-7|NA|12|NA
CASNRGPYEQYF
TGTGCCAGCAATCGCGGCCCCTACGAGCAGTACTTC
>TRBV7-2|TRBJ2-7|NA|17|TRBD2
CASSLGLAGAGSYEQYF
TGTGCCAGCAGCTTAGGACTAGCGGGGGCGGGATCCTACGAGCAGTACTTC
>TRBV19|TRBJ2-3|NA|17|TRBD1
CASRPGQGFSSTDTQYF
TGTGCCAGTAGGCCGGGACAGGGGTTTTCTAGCACAGATACGCAGTATTTT
>TRBV6-5|TRBJ2-7|NA|14|NA
CASCLDINGYEQYF
TGTGCCAGTTGTTTGGACATTAATGGGTACGAGCAGTACTTC
>TRBV7-2|TRBJ1-2|once|13|NA
CASSQSTGHGYTF
TGTGCCAGCAGCCAATCAACAGGGCATGGCTACACCTTC
>TRBV11-2|TRBJ1-3|NA|15|NA
CASSLGQVSGNTIYF
TGTGCCAGCAGCTTAGGACAGGTCTCTGGAAACACCATATATTTT
>TRBV5-5|TRBJ2-2|NA|18|TRBD1
CASSPGTGNPRNTGELFF
TGTGCCAGCAGCCCCGGGACAGGGAACCCCCGGAACACCGGGGAGCTGTTTTTT
>TRBV5-1|TRBJ2-5|NA|17|TRBD2
CASSLFGGGRDQETQYF
TGCGCCAGCAGCTTGTTCGGCGGGGGGCGAGACCAAGAGACCCAGTACTTC
>TRBV4-2|TRBJ2-1|NA|16|NA
CASSQEQDFYYNEQFF
TGTGCCAGCAGCCAAGAGCAGGATTTTTACTACAATGAGCAGTTCTTC
>TRBV19|TRBJ1-4|NA|15|TRBD1
CASSGPGQGSEKLFF
TGTGCCAGTAGCGGACCGGGACAGGGTTCTGAAAAACTGTTTTTT
>TRBV7-9|TRBJ1-2|NA|15|TRBD1
CASSHRDSLNYGYTF
TGTGCCAGCAGCCACCGGGACAGCCTTAACTATGGCTACACCTTC
>TRBV18|TRBJ1-2|NA|13|NA
CASSPGGSGGYTF
TGTGCCAGCTCACCGGGGGGGAGTGGTGGCTACACCTTC
>TRBV4-1|TRBJ2-5|NA|16|NA
CASSHSPRTVQETQYF
TGCGCCAGCAGCCATAGTCCAAGGACAGTCCAAGAGACCCAGTACTTC
>TRBV18|TRBJ2-1|NA|11|TRBD2
CASSGGNEQFF
TGTGCCAGCTCCGGGGGGAATGAGCAGTTCTTC
>TRBV29-1|TRBJ2-5|few|14|TRBD2
CCVGGPGGGETQYF
TGCTGCGTGGGGGGCCCGGGGGGGGGAGAGACCCAGTACTTC
>TRBV3-1/TRBV3-2|TRBJ2-5|NA|15|NA
CASSPLLGWEETQYF
TGTGCCAGCAGCCCGTTGTTGGGGTGGGAGGAGACCCAGTACTTC
>TRBV27|TRBJ1-3|NA|15|TRBD1
CASRRQGAIGNTIYF
TGTGCCAGCAGGAGACAGGGGGCGATTGGAAACACCATATATTTT
>TRBV21-1|TRBJ2-3|NA|18|NA
CALQPERASGVPADTQYF
TGTGCCTTACAACCCGAGCGGGCTAGCGGGGTTCCGGCAGATACGCAGTATTTT
>TRBV6-6|TRBJ1-5|once|16|NA
CASSYYGGVRIQPQHF
TGTGCCAGCAGTTACTACGGCGGGGTAAGGATTCAGCCCCAGCATTTT
>TRBV4-1|TRBJ1-4|NA|16|NA
CASSPGQKATNEKLFF
TGCGCCAGCAGCCCTGGACAGAAAGCAACTAATGAAAAACTGTTTTTT
>TRBV5-6|TRBJ2-2|NA|16|TRBD1
CASSLEQGAGSGELFF
TGTGCCAGCAGCTTGGAGCAGGGGGCAGGGTCCGGGGAGCTGTTTTTT
>TRBV3-1/TRBV3-2|TRBJ2-3|NA|12|NA
CASSHHLDTQYF
TGTGCCAGCAGCCACCACTTAGATACGCAGTATTTT
>TRBV6-1|TRBJ1-1|NA|12|NA
CASSSSVSEAFF
TGTGCCAGCAGTTCGTCTGTGAGTGAAGCTTTCTTT